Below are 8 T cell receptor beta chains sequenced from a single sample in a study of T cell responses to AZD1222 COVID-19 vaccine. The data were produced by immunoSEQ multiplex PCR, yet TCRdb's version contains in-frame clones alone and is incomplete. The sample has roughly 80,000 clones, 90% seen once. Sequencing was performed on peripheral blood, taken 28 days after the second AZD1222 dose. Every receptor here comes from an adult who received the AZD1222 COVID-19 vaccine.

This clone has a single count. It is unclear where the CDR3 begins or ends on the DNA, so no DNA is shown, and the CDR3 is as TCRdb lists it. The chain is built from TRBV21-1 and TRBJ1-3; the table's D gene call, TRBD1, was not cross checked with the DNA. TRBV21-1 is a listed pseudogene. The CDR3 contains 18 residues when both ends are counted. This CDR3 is CASSQRRTGFASGNTIYF.

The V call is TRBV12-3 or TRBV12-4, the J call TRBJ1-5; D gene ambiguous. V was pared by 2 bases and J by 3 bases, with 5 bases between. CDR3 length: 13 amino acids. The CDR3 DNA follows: TGTGCCAGCAGTTTACGGGTCAATCAGCCCCAGCATTTT. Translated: CASSLRVNQPQHF.

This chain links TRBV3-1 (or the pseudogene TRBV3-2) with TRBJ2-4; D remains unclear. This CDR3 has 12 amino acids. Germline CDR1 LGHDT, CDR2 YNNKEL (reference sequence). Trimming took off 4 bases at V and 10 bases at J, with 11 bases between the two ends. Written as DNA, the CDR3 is TGTGCCAGCAGCCGGGAATCAAAAATTCAGTACTTC. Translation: CASSRESKIQYF.

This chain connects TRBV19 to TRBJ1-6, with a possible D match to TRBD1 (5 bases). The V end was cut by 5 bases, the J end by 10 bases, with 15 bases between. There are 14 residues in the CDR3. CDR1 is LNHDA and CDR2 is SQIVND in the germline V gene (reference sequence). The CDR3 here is CASSPGQFMSPLHF. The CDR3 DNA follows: TGTGCCAGTAGTCCAGGACAATTCATGTCACCCCTCCACTTT. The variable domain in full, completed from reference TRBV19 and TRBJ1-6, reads DGGITQSPKYLFRKEGQNVTLSCEQNLNHDAMYWYRQDPGQGLRLIYYSQIVNDFQKGDIAEGYSVSREKKESFPLTVTSAQKNPTAFYLCASSPGQFMSPLHFGNGTRLTVT.

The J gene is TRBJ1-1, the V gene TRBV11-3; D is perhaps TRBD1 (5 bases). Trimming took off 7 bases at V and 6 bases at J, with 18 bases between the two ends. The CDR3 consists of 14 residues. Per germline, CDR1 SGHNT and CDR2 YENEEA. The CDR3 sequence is CASTLLGRRAEAFF. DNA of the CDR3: TGTGCCAGCACCCTCCTGGGGCGAAGGGCTGAAGCTTTCTTT.

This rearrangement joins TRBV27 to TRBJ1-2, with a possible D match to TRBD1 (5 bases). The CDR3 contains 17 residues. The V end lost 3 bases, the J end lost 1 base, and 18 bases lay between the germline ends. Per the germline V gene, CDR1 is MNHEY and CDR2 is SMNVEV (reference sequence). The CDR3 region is CASSLLGVPELNYGYTF. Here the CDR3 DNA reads TGTGCCAGCAGTTTGTTGGGGGTGCCAGAGCTTAACTATGGCTACACCTTC.

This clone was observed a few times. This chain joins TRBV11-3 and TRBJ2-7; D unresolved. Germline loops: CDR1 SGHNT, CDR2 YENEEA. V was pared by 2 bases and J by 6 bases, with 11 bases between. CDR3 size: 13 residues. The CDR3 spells CASSLSGSSEQYF. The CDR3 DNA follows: TGTGCCAGCAGCTTATCTGGTTCCAGCGAGCAGTACTTC.

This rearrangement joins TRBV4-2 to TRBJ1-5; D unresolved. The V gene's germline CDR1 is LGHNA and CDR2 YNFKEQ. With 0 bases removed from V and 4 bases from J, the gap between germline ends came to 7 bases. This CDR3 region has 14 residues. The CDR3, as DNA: TGTGCCAGCAGCCAAGATCCAGTTAATCAGCCCCAGCATTTT. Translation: CASSQDPVNQPQHF.